This T cell receptor beta chain emerged from a study of control samples from healthy donors and cancer patients. The CDR3 has 16 amino acids. Germline V lookup: CDR1 SGHVS, CDR2 FQNEAQ. V lost 4 bases to trimming and J lost 4 bases, with 20 bases between them. Libraries were prepared by immunoSEQ multiplex PCR; TCRdb keeps only in-frame clonotypes and omits some of them. Among approximately 120,000 clones listed, around 90% were seen once. The V and J genes are TRBV7-8 and TRBJ2-7, with D possibly matching TRBD1 (6 bases). The sequence was obtained from a man between 40 and 49 years old in good health. Sequencing used blood. The CDR3 loop reads CASSSPRTTGTYEQYF. The CDR3 DNA sequence: TGTGCCAGCAGCTCCCCTAGGACGACAGGAACTTACGAGCAGTACTTC.